This T cell receptor (beta chain) was found in a study of blood T cells in healthy people across ages. A sample-barcoded 5' primer and a J-beta primer mix were used in a second PCR of roughly 6 to 11 cycles. TCRdb recomputed calls from the 5' RACE reads with MiXCR, one row per CDR3 protein. The sample includes some 890,000 distinct CDR3 sequences, just under 30% of them seen just once. There are many counts of this clonotype. Germline V gene lookup returns CDR1 SGHAT and CDR2 FQNNGV. The V end was cut by 5 bases, the J end by 0 bases, with 11 bases between. CDR3 length: 15 amino acids. Separately, the same data were catalogued under a study of T cells of mothers and their children. That study reports: Reverse transcription into cDNA received all extracted RNA, at about 1.4 ug per 15 ul.

J is TRBJ2-1 and V is TRBV11-2; D is unclear. This receptor was obtained from a woman in her thirties or forties in good health. The specimen was blood. CDR3 sequence (DNA): TGTGCCAGCAGCCAAGGCAGTGCCTCCTACAATGAGCAGTTCTTC. It specifies CASSQGSASYNEQFF.